Below are 18 T cell receptor beta chains sequenced from a single sample in a study of cytotoxic CD8 clonotypes in ibrutinib-treated CLL. Assay used: immunoSEQ multiplex PCR; TCRdb lists only in-frame clones, some missing. The sample lists some 46,000 clones; nearly 70% were seen once. This specimen was PBMCs, taken after 12 months of ibrutinib treatment. The receptors come from a human donor with chronic lymphocytic leukemia.

The genes are TRBV7-2 and TRBJ1-1; TRBD1 aligns across 7 bases. Germline CDR1 is SGHTA and CDR2 is FQGNSA. Losses at the gene ends were 5 bases for V and 3 bases for J; bases not matched to a gene: 6. CDR3 length: 14 amino acids. The CDR3 bases are TGTGCCAGCAGCCCCCAGGGGGGGCACACTGAAGCTTTCTTT. Protein sequence: CASSPQGGHTEAFF. Looking up the rest from reference TRBV7-2 and TRBJ1-1 gives the full variable domain: GAGVSQSPSNKVTEKGKDVELRCDPISGHTALYWYRQSLGQGLEFLIYFQGNSAPDKSGLPSDRFSAERTGGSVSTLTIQRTQQEDSAVYLCASSPQGGHTEAFFGQGTRLTVV.

The chain uses TRBV5-1 and TRBJ1-1, with TRBD1 matching over 9 bases. Germline V CDR1 and CDR2: SGHRS, YFSETQ. This CDR3 region has 16 residues. V gave up 4 bases and J gave up 0 bases; unmatched junction bases: 7. The CDR3 DNA sequence: TGCGCCAGCAGCGCGGGACAGGGTTACATGAACACTGAAGCTTTCTTT. This gives the protein CASSAGQGYMNTEAFF.

This sequence joins TRBV10-1 and TRBJ2-1, with 11 bases lining up with TRBD2. This CDR3 contains 16 residues. V lost 3 bases, J lost 2 bases, and 3 bases stayed unmatched. CDR1 and CDR2 from the germline V gene are WNHNN and SYGVQD (reference sequence). Here the CDR3 reads CASSETSGGAYNEQFF. The CDR3 DNA sequence: TGCGCCAGCAGTGAAACTAGCGGGGGCGCCTACAATGAGCAGTTCTTC.

The chain has TRBV4-1 and TRBJ2-6; 7 nucleotides align to TRBD1. J was trimmed by 2 bases and V by 8 bases; bases with no gene match: 3. Germline CDR1 MGHRA, CDR2 YSYEKL. The CDR3 is 14 amino acids. The DNA of the CDR3 is TGCGCCAGCCGGGACAGTCCTGGGGCCAACGTCCTGACTTTC. Amino acids: CASRDSPGANVLTF.

This clone was counted a single time. V and J are TRBV4-1 and TRBJ1-2, with unresolved D. The CDR3 contains 15 residues. Germline V gene lookup returns CDR1 MGHRA and CDR2 YSYEKL. Trimming stripped 0 bases from V and 2 bases from J, with 10 bases between. CDR3 sequence: CASSQEVGQNYGYTF. In nucleotides, the CDR3 is TGCGCCAGCAGCCAAGAAGTAGGGCAGAACTATGGCTACACCTTC.

This clone was detected only a few times. The chain employs TRBV9 and TRBJ1-1, with D perhaps TRBD1 (6 bases). Trimming stripped 4 bases from V and 7 bases from J, with 14 bases between. The CDR3 is 13 residues long. In germline, CDR1 is SGDLS, CDR2 YYNGEE. CDR3 protein: CASSSLGQLEAFF. For the CDR3, the DNA is TGTGCCAGCAGCTCCCTAGGACAGCTTGAAGCTTTCTTT.

The J gene is TRBJ2-5, the V gene TRBV18; D ambiguous. V lost 0 bases to trimming and J lost 5 bases, with 7 bases between them. The germline V gene encodes CDR1 KGHSH and CDR2 LQKENI. CDR3 length: 13 residues. The CDR3 loop is CASSPPATETQYF. The CDR3 coding sequence is TGTGCCAGCTCACCACCGGCCACGGAGACCCAGTACTTC.

V gene TRBV7-3 combines with J gene TRBJ1-2, with D unclear. The CDR3 runs to 15 residues. Germline lookup yields CDR1 SGHTA and CDR2 FQGTGA. Trimming cost V 2 bases and J 6 bases, with 16 bases left between them. The CDR3 reads CASSLDRRGRDGYTF. The CDR3 nucleotides are TGTGCCAGCAGCTTAGACCGACGCGGTCGAGATGGCTACACCTTC.

The genes are TRBV19 and TRBJ2-3; 12 bases line up with TRBD2. Trimming removed 9 bases from V and 6 bases from J; junction bases left unmatched: 7. The CDR3 sequence is 14 residues long. CDR1 is LNHDA and CDR2 is SQIVND in the germline V gene (reference sequence). The DNA of the CDR3 is TGTGCCAGCTCCTCTAGCGGGAGGGCCGATACGCAGTATTTT. It translates to CASSSSGRADTQYF.

This sequence joins TRBV6-5 and TRBJ2-1; 11 positions match TRBD2. Germline values: CDR1 MNHEY, CDR2 SVGAGI. The CDR3 spans 14 residues. Trimming took 5 bases from V and 6 from J; bases not matched to a gene: 3. The CDR3, as DNA: TGTGCCAGCAGTCGTAGCGGGAGGGCCAATGAGCAGTTCTTC. Amino acid sequence: CASSRSGRANEQFF.

This chain joins TRBV5-4 and TRBJ1-1; D not resolved. Trimming removed 0 bases at V and 2 bases at J, with 11 bases between. There are 15 residues in the CDR3. The V gene's germline CDR1 is SGHNT and CDR2 YYREEE (reference sequence). The CDR3 DNA sequence: TGTGCCAGCAGCTTGGGATCTACGGGTAACACTGAAGCTTTCTTT. It is translated as CASSLGSTGNTEAFF.

J is TRBJ2-1 and V is TRBV28; 7 bases are a match to TRBD2. Unmatched junction bases numbered 10, after V lost 5 bases and J lost 6 bases. Germline loops: CDR1 MDHEN, CDR2 SYDVKM. CDR3 length equals 15 residues. The CDR3 spells CASSPLLATRNEQFF. CDR3 sequence (DNA): TGTGCCAGCAGTCCATTACTAGCGACACGCAATGAGCAGTTCTTC.

This clone was counted a single time. The J gene is TRBJ2-1, the V gene TRBV30; D not resolved. This CDR3 spans 12 amino acids. CDR1 and CDR2 from the germline V gene are GTSNPN and SVGIG (reference sequence). With 3 bases removed from V and 6 bases from J, the gap between germline ends came to 9 bases. The CDR3 here is CAWRPDRNEQFF. The CDR3, as DNA: TGTGCCTGGAGACCGGATCGCAATGAGCAGTTCTTC.

This rearrangement joins TRBV29-1 to TRBJ2-5; D remains unclear. V was trimmed by 4 bases and J by 1 base, leaving 10 bases between them. The CDR3 is 13 residues long. Germline assignment: CDR1 SQVTM and CDR2 ANQGSEA. Here the CDR3 DNA reads TGCAGCGTTGGTGGGCGTACCCAAGAGACCCAGTACTTC. Its translation is CSVGGRTQETQYF.

The chain uses TRBV4-3 and TRBJ1-1; no definite D call. The CDR3 is 13 amino acids. V lost 4 bases and J lost 3, with 9 bases in between. Germline CDR1 and CDR2: LGHNA and YSLEER. In DNA, the CDR3 is TGCGCCAGCAGCCGCGCCGGCGACACTGAAGCTTTCTTT. Amino acids: CASSRAGDTEAFF.

The rearrangement joins TRBV10-1 to TRBJ1-2; D is possibly TRBD1 (6 bases). Germline V gene data show CDR1 as WNHNN and CDR2 as SYGVQD (reference sequence). Between the trimmed V and J ends, which lost 5 bases and 7 bases, there was a span of 17 bases. The CDR3 has 14 amino acids. The CDR3 region is CASSPDSSGGGYTF. CDR3 DNA: TGCGCCAGCAGTCCGGACAGCTCGGGGGGTGGCTACACCTTC.

The chain uses TRBV7-3 and TRBJ1-2, with D unclear. V was trimmed by 1 base and J by 0 bases, leaving 15 bases between them. The germline gives CDR1 SGHTA, CDR2 FQGTGA. The CDR3 has 17 residues. The CDR3 reads CASSLNPGIGANYGYTF. The CDR3 DNA reads TGTGCCAGCAGCTTAAATCCGGGAATCGGAGCTAACTATGGCTACACCTTC.

V gene TRBV6-5 combines with J gene TRBJ2-5; TRBD2 is a possible D gene (5 bases). Germline CDR1 MNHEY, CDR2 SVGAGI. This CDR3 is 15 amino acids long. Trimming cost V 2 bases and J 4 bases, with 14 bases left between them. CDR3 nucleotide sequence: TGTGCCAGCAGTTACGTCGGGAAAGCTGGAGAGACCCAGTACTTC. Residues: CASSYVGKAGETQYF.